Presented here are 30 T cell receptor beta chains from one specimen sequenced in a study of T cell responses to AZD1222 COVID-19 vaccine (dated by TCRdb to the early 2020s). Taken with the paper, the label for time point translates to: about 28 days (+/-7) after the second vaccine dose. Per the publication, the treatment or condition label means: meningococcal conjugate vaccine given as trial control. The method behind the library was the immunoSEQ multiplex PCR assay. Sourced from immuneACCESS, this table was stored by TCRdb with only in-frame sequences that have V and J called. A share of the clones is absent; for the studies checked, an unresolved V gene accounts for under half, and the remainder has no known explanation. The sample table lists about 140,000 clones, about 82% of them with a count of one. The top ten constitute around 8.3% of the sample. The starting material was peripheral blood, obtained 28 days after the second dose of the MenACWY control vaccine. The receptors here all came from an adult who received the MenACWY meningococcal vaccine as a control.

V is TRBV5-1 and J is TRBJ1-3; maybe TRBD1 (5 bases). The CDR3 extends over 12 amino acids. V was trimmed by 0 bases and J by 8 bases, leaving 6 bases between them. Germline V lookup: CDR1 SGHRS, CDR2 YFSETQ. In DNA form, the CDR3 reads TGCGCCAGCAGCTTGGAGGGGCACACCATATATTTT. Its protein is CASSLEGHTIYF.

V gene TRBV5-1 combines with J gene TRBJ2-3, with TRBD1 identical over 7 bases. Germline V gives CDR1 SGHRS, CDR2 YFSETQ. The CDR3 sequence is 16 residues long. V trimming: 4 bases; J trimming: 0 bases; junction bases outside the gene matches: 8. The CDR3 coding sequence is TGCGCCAGCAGCCCCCGACAGGGAATTAGCACAGATACGCAGTATTTT. Protein product: CASSPRQGISTDTQYF.

The chain links TRBV11-2 to TRBJ1-5; D not resolved. The germline V and J ends were trimmed by 5 bases and 4 bases, with 12 bases remaining between them. The CDR3 totals 14 residues. Looked up from germline, CDR1 is SGHAT and CDR2 is FQNNGV. The CDR3 DNA sequence: TGTGCCAGCAGCCGCGGACGGATGAATCAGCCCCAGCATTTT. This translates into CASSRGRMNQPQHF.

This sequence joins TRBV5-1 and TRBJ2-6; 8 bases align to TRBD1. The CDR3 spans 16 residues. Germline V gives CDR1 SGHRS, CDR2 YFSETQ. Trimming at V came to 4 bases and at J to 4 bases, leaving 7 bases not matched to a gene. The CDR3 sequence: CASSIQGDPGANVLTF. The CDR3 nucleotides read TGCGCCAGCAGCATACAGGGGGATCCCGGGGCCAACGTCCTGACTTTC.

The chain joins TRBV18 to TRBJ2-7; D is tentatively TRBD1 or TRBD2 (5 bases each). Germline assignment: CDR1 KGHSH and CDR2 LQKENI. The V and J ends lost 6 bases and 3 bases respectively, with 12 bases between them. This CDR3 is 13 amino acids long. The CDR3 nucleotides read TGTGCCAGCTCTACCACGAGGGGCTACGAGCAGTACGTC. It codes for CASSTTRGYEQYV.

This rearrangement joins TRBV21-1 to TRBJ1-3; TRBD1, the table's D call, lacks a check against the DNA. TRBV21-1 is flagged as a pseudogene. The CDR3 length is 17 residues. CDR3 protein: CASSKDRKQASGNTIYF. The CDR3 DNA reads TGTGCCAGCAGCAAAGATAGGAAACAGGCCTCTGGAAACACCATATATTTT.

The J gene is TRBJ1-5, the V gene TRBV7-9; D gene uncertain. Per the germline V gene, CDR1 is SEHNR and CDR2 is FQNEAQ (reference sequence). V was pared by 8 bases and J by 0 bases, with 11 bases between. This CDR3 spans 14 amino acids. The CDR3 here is CASRSEHSNQPQHF. CDR3 bases: TGTGCCAGCCGCAGCGAACATAGCAATCAGCCCCAGCATTTT.

On this clone: Other DNA sequences within the sample encode an identical CDR3. The chain is built from TRBV19 and TRBJ1-5; 7 nucleotides match TRBD1. The germline V gene encodes CDR1 LNHDA and CDR2 SQIVND (reference sequence). This CDR3 contains 14 residues. Trimming cost V 6 bases and J 3 bases; bases outside gene matches: 5. The CDR3 loop is CASRGQSINQPQHF. The CDR3 DNA reads as TGTGCCAGTAGGGGACAGTCTATCAATCAGCCCCAGCATTTT. The full variable domain, completed using reference TRBV19 and TRBJ1-5, is DGGITQSPKYLFRKEGQNVTLSCEQNLNHDAMYWYRQDPGQGLRLIYYSQIVNDFQKGDIAEGYSVSREKKESFPLTVTSAQKNPTAFYLCASRGQSINQPQHFGDGTRLSIL.

The chain carries TRBV14 and TRBJ1-4; TRBD1 aligns across 7 bases. The CDR3 is 15 amino acids. The ends lost 0 bases at V and 7 bases at J; junction bases unmatched: 5. CDR1 and CDR2 from the germline V gene are SGHDN and FVKESK. The CDR3 region is CASSQELGQVEKLFF. In DNA, the CDR3 is TGTGCCAGCAGCCAAGAATTAGGACAGGTTGAAAAACTGTTTTTT.

The chain couples TRBV4-3 to TRBJ2-1, with a possible D match to TRBD2 (5 bases). From germline, CDR1 is LGHNA and CDR2 YSLEER. The germline V and J ends were trimmed by 0 bases and 9 bases, with 12 bases remaining between them. The CDR3 sequence is 14 residues long. DNA for the CDR3: TGCGCCAGCAGCCAAGATAATTTGGCGGGTGAGCAGTTCTTC. This encodes CASSQDNLAGEQFF.

The chain links TRBV6-5 to TRBJ1-2; D is ambiguous. V was cut by 6 bases and J by 4 bases, with 12 bases left in between. CDR1 MNHEY and CDR2 SVGAGI come from the germline V gene. The CDR3 extends over 13 amino acids. As DNA, the CDR3 is TGTGCCAGCAGCGCCAGTATAGGCTATGGCTACACCTTC. This encodes CASSASIGYGYTF.

The V and J genes are TRBV6-2 or TRBV6-3 and TRBJ1-2; no clear D gene. Between the trimmed V and J ends, which lost 1 base and 3 bases, there was a span of 9 bases. Germline V lookup: CDR1 MNHEY, CDR2 SVGEGT. The CDR3 has 14 residues. The CDR3 region has the DNA TGTGCCAGCAGTTACTTGGAGGAAGACTATGGCTACACCTTC. Amino acid sequence: CASSYLEEDYGYTF.

This chain joins TRBV28 and TRBJ1-2, with a possible D match to TRBD1 (6 bases). This CDR3 region has 14 residues. CDR1 is MDHEN and CDR2 is SYDVKM in the germline V gene. V gave up 6 bases and J gave up 5 bases, with 16 bases separating them. DNA for the CDR3: TGTGCCAGCAGCCCCCCGGGGGCCCCTTATGGCTACACCTTC. Protein: CASSPPGAPYGYTF.

The chain recombines TRBV24-1 with TRBJ2-3; 7 positions match TRBD1. The CDR3 length is 15 residues. CDR1 is KGHDR and CDR2 is SFDVKD in the germline V gene. V shed 6 bases and J 5 bases; nucleotides not matched to a gene: 10. CDR3 in amino acids: CATSSSGGAGDTQYF. CDR3 DNA sequence: TGTGCCACCAGTAGTTCAGGGGGAGCAGGAGATACGCAGTATTTT.

The chain couples TRBV28 to TRBJ1-1, with 8 bases identical to TRBD1. The germline V gene has CDR1 MDHEN and CDR2 SYDVKM. There are 15 residues in the CDR3. V lost 4 bases to trimming and J lost 6 bases; unmatched junction nucleotides: 10. The CDR3 DNA follows: TGTGCCAGCAGTTCTCCCCTAAGGACAGGGTCTGAAGCTTTCTTT. This encodes CASSSPLRTGSEAFF.

The chain recombines TRBV5-1 with TRBJ2-6; D remains unclear. This CDR3 contains 15 residues. Germline-derived CDR1 and CDR2 are SGHRS and YFSETQ. V gave up 2 bases and J gave up 0 bases, with 6 bases separating them. The CDR3 protein is CASSFSSSGANVLTF. The CDR3 nucleotides read TGCGCCAGCAGCTTTTCGAGCTCTGGGGCCAACGTCCTGACTTTC.

The chain recombines TRBV28 with TRBJ1-5; 9 nucleotides agree with TRBD1. Trimming took 7 bases from V and 4 from J; bases not matched to a gene: 2. From germline, CDR1 is MDHEN and CDR2 SYDVKM. The CDR3 spans 13 residues. CDR3 coding DNA: TGTGCCAGCATACAGGGGGCTAATCAGCCCCAGCATTTT. It encodes CASIQGANQPQHF.

The chain couples TRBV11-3 to TRBJ2-3; unclear D gene. V shed 1 base and J shed 2 bases, with 4 bases lying between them. Looked up from germline, CDR1 is SGHNT and CDR2 is YENEEA. The length of the CDR3 is 13 residues. CDR3 amino acids: CASSLGPTDTQYF. The CDR3 nucleotides are TGTGCCAGCAGCTTAGGACCCACAGATACGCAGTATTTT.

The chain couples TRBV6-5 to TRBJ2-3; D gene uncertain. Trimming stripped 5 bases from V and 5 bases from J, with 11 bases between. The CDR3 spans 13 residues. Germline CDR1 and CDR2: MNHEY and SVGAGI. The CDR3 nucleotides read TGTGCCAGCAGTAGGGCTCCCCAAGATACGCAGTATTTT. Encoded protein: CASSRAPQDTQYF.

The genes are TRBV5-1 and TRBJ1-1; D perhaps matches TRBD1 (6 bases). Trimming cost V 0 bases and J 3 bases, with 15 bases left between them. The CDR3 totals 16 residues. CDR1 SGHRS and CDR2 YFSETQ come from the germline V gene. This CDR3 reads CASSLGWGAVDTEAFF. DNA for the CDR3: TGCGCCAGCAGCTTGGGATGGGGGGCGGTGGACACTGAAGCTTTCTTT.

The chain uses TRBV4-1 and TRBJ2-7, with 7 bases aligning to TRBD2. The junction had 14 bases not matched to a gene; V was cut back by 2 bases and J by 4 bases. Germline V gene sequence: CDR1 MGHRA, CDR2 YSYEKL. CDR3 length: 17 residues. The CDR3, as DNA: TGCGCCAGCAGCCAAAGCGGGCGTGGGAGGGCCACGTACGAGCAGTACTTC. Translation: CASSQSGRGRATYEQYF.

The V and J genes are TRBV28 and TRBJ1-4; D gene ambiguous. Deletions cut 10 bases from V and 7 bases from J, with 16 bases between. The CDR3 is 13 amino acids. Germline V CDR1 and CDR2: MDHEN, SYDVKM. The CDR3: CATRAGISEKLFF. In DNA form, the CDR3 reads TGTGCCACTCGGGCCGGAATTAGTGAAAAACTGTTTTTT.

The chain is built from TRBV6-2 or TRBV6-3 and TRBJ2-3; perhaps TRBD2 as D (6 bases). The CDR3 spans 14 residues. The V end lost 5 bases, the J end lost 4 bases, and 13 bases lay between the germline ends. Germline V gene data show CDR1 as MNHEY and CDR2 as SVGEGT. CDR3 amino acids: CASSGLLSADTQYF. The CDR3 coding sequence is TGTGCCAGCAGTGGACTACTGAGCGCAGATACGCAGTATTTT.

V usage is TRBV28 and J usage is TRBJ2-5; no clear D. V was pared by 4 bases and J by 5 bases, with 5 bases between. The V gene's germline CDR1 is MDHEN and CDR2 SYDVKM. This CDR3 region has 11 residues. CDR3 loop: CASSSLETQYF. CDR3 coding DNA: TGTGCCAGCAGTTCCCTCGAGACCCAGTACTTC.

This clone was detected only once. The chain couples TRBV24-1 to TRBJ2-1; 8 bases are shared with TRBD2. This CDR3 is 17 amino acids long. Trimming removed 4 bases from V and 0 bases from J; junction bases left unmatched: 7. CDR1 is KGHDR, CDR2 SFDVKD, per germline. The CDR3 reads CATSDPSGGSSYNEQFF. CDR3 coding DNA: TGTGCCACCAGTGACCCATCGGGGGGGAGCTCCTACAATGAGCAGTTCTTC.

This sequence joins TRBV11-3 and TRBJ2-7; TRBD1 aligns across 9 bases. The CDR3 consists of 14 residues. CDR1 is SGHNT, CDR2 YENEEA, per germline. Germline trimming cut 5 bases from V and 6 bases from J; bases unmatched to any gene: 8. CDR3 bases: TGTGCCAGCAGCCCACGGGACAGGGTAGTCGAGCAGTACTTC. Its translation is CASSPRDRVVEQYF.

This chain links TRBV15 with TRBJ2-5, with D perhaps TRBD1 or TRBD2 (5 bases each). Looked up from germline, CDR1 is LNHNV and CDR2 is YYDKDF (reference sequence). This CDR3 has 15 amino acids. V shed 0 bases and J shed 4 bases, with 12 bases lying between them. The CDR3 is CATSREGTLGETQYF. CDR3 nucleotide sequence: TGTGCCACCAGCAGAGAAGGGACCCTGGGAGAGACCCAGTACTTC.

The chain couples TRBV7-9 to TRBJ1-5; D perhaps matches TRBD1 (6 bases). The CDR3 has 13 residues. The V and J ends lost 2 bases and 4 bases respectively, with 6 bases between them. Germline V lookup: CDR1 SEHNR, CDR2 FQNEAQ (reference sequence). CDR3 amino acids: CASSLTGNQPQHF. CDR3 coding DNA: TGTGCCAGCAGCTTAACAGGGAATCAGCCCCAGCATTTT.

The chain joins TRBV28 to TRBJ1-4, with D unresolved. Trimming took 7 bases from V and 0 from J, leaving 9 bases between them. CDR3 length equals 14 residues. The germline CDR1 and CDR2 sequences are MDHEN and SYDVKM. CDR3 region: CASTIDATNEKLFF. CDR3 sequence (DNA): TGTGCCAGCACCATTGACGCAACTAATGAAAAACTGTTTTTT.

The chain links TRBV29-1 to TRBJ2-2; 9 nucleotides match TRBD2. CDR1 and CDR2 from the germline V gene are SQVTM and ANQGSEA. The CDR3 has 16 amino acids. V lost 4 bases to trimming and J lost 7 bases; unmatched junction nucleotides: 13. CDR3 nucleotide sequence: TGCAGCGTTGGGGACTTAGCGGGAGAAAGGGGCGGGGAGCTGTTTTTT. Residues: CSVGDLAGERGGELFF.